This T cell receptor (beta chain) was obtained from a study of CD4 T cells in relation to SARS-CoV-2 and coronaviruses. The table came from immunoSEQ multiplex PCR; TCRdb's copy has only in-frame clones and leaves some out. The data contain approximately 70,000 clones, about 92% of them singletons. Remarks on this clone: As yet, its antigen is unknown.

Before the COVID-19 pandemic, during about 2010-2018, CD4+ T cells were taken from unexposed donors. V shed 4 bases, J shed 6 bases, and the junction held 19 bases outside the gene matches. The CDR3 is made up of 19 amino acids. Germline lookup yields CDR1 SGHTA and CDR2 FQGNSA. Findings of the study overall: Crossreactivity was assessed only for spike protein, not other viral proteins. About 65% of donors had memory CD4+ clonotypes crossrecognizing SARS-CoV-2 and common cold coronavirus spike. Pre-pandemic and post-infection samples never came from the same donor. Compared with monoreactive clones, crossreactive clones showed significantly weaker SARS-CoV-2 expansion.

The chain joins TRBV7-2 to TRBJ2-7; 12 nucleotides line up with TRBD2. The source of this sequence is a human donor in good health. Sequencing was done on a sample of naive CD4+ T cells from PBMCs. As to subset: naive CD4+ T cells isolated by negative enrichment. The CDR3 bases are TGTGCCAGCAGCTCGCAATACGCGGCTAGCGGGGGGGCCGGCGGCGAGCAGTACTTC. Its translation: CASSSQYAASGGAGGEQYF.